The T cell receptor (beta chain) under discussion was sequenced for a study of T cell responses to AZD1222 COVID-19 vaccine. At the level of the study: Second-dose timings of about 4 or about 12 weeks were pooled. Findings and caveats of the study: Only five or six individuals given AZD1222 were seropositive at baseline. In a largely white British group with more females than males, clonal diversity was possibly underestimated. Sampling captured repertoires only after the peak T cell response.

CDR1 is SGHAT, CDR2 FQNNGV, per germline. V lost 2 bases, J lost 1 base, and 5 bases lay in between. The length of the CDR3 is 13 residues. TCRdb's copy holds only in-frame clones and misses some; the assay was immunoSEQ multiplex PCR. Of roughly 100,000 clones in the sample, around nine tenths were seen once. This clone was detected once. The target antigen is unknown. This TCR was recovered from an adult in good health. The chain has TRBV11-2 and TRBJ1-1; D ambiguous. The material was peripheral blood, obtained on day 0 of AZD1222 vaccination. CDR3 DNA: TGTGCCAGCAGCTTATGGGGGAACACTGAAGCTTTCTTT. Its protein is CASSLWGNTEAFF.